These 26 T cell receptor beta chains were all obtained from the same sample, sequenced in a study of T cells after somatic rescue of genetic block. Generated by immunoSEQ multiplex PCR, the TCRdb table keeps only in-frame clones and is missing some. In the table there are some 90,000 clones, over 80% of which are singletons. The sample consisted of peripheral blood mononuclear cells (PBMCs). All receptors derive from a woman younger than 35.

The genes are TRBV5-1 and TRBJ1-2, with D possibly TRBD1 on 6 matching bases. CDR3 length equals 16 residues. Germline loops: CDR1 SGHRS, CDR2 YFSETQ. The germline V and J ends were trimmed by 1 base and 0 bases, with 13 bases remaining between them. Here the CDR3 DNA reads TGCGCCAGCAGCTTGTCCTCGACAGGCCCTAACTATGGCTACACCTTC. Protein: CASSLSSTGPNYGYTF.

V gene TRBV30 combines with J gene TRBJ2-2, with TRBD1 identical over 7 bases. From germline, CDR1 is GTSNPN and CDR2 SVGIG (reference sequence). The V gene end was trimmed by 2 bases and the J gene end by 6 bases; junction bases not matched to a gene: 12. The CDR3 contains 16 residues. The CDR3 nucleotides are TGTGCCTGGAGTCAGGGGGAGACTTATAGCGCCGGGGAGCTGTTTTTT. It translates to CAWSQGETYSAGELFF.

The chain joins TRBV6-5 to TRBJ1-1; no firm D call. This CDR3 contains 16 residues. Germline-derived CDR1 and CDR2 are MNHEY and SVGAGI. The V gene lost 2 bases and the J gene lost 1 base, with 14 bases spanning the gap. As DNA, the CDR3 is TGTGCCAGCAGTTACGCCGAACATCCGGAGAACACTGAAGCTTTCTTT. Its translation is CASSYAEHPENTEAFF.

The V call is TRBV5-4, the J call TRBJ2-1, with 14 bases that match TRBD2. Germline assignment: CDR1 SGHNT and CDR2 YYREEE (reference sequence). This CDR3 is 17 amino acids long. J was trimmed by 4 bases and V by 3 bases; bases with no gene match: 6. The CDR3 loop reads CASSSPGLAGEYNEQFF. CDR3 DNA: TGTGCCAGCAGCTCCCCGGGACTAGCGGGAGAGTACAATGAGCAGTTCTTC.

The chain has TRBV7-2 and TRBJ1-1; tentative D call: TRBD1 (6 bases). Per germline, CDR1 SGHTA and CDR2 FQGNSA. The CDR3 length is 11 residues. The ends were cut back, 1 base at V and 9 bases at J, with 6 bases in the middle. DNA for the CDR3: TGTGCCAGCAGCTTAGGGGGGCAAGCTTTCTTT. This translates into CASSLGGQAFF.

The chain links TRBV10-3 to TRBJ2-3, with 9 bases that match TRBD2. The trim removed 0 bases at V and 1 base at J, leaving 8 bases unmatched. CDR3 length equals 18 residues. Germline CDR1 reads ENHRY; CDR2 reads SYGVKD. CDR3 DNA: TGTGCCATCAGTGAGTCGCAAAAAACTAGCGGGCGCACAGATACGCAGTATTTT. Translation: CAISESQKTSGRTDTQYF.

This rearrangement joins TRBV5-8 to TRBJ2-7; 7 nucleotides agree with TRBD1. The CDR3 totals 13 residues. The trim removed 4 bases at V and 3 bases at J, leaving 4 bases unmatched. The germline V gene has CDR1 SGHTS and CDR2 YDEGEE. CDR3 coding DNA: TGTGCCAGCAGCGGCTACAGGGGCTACGAGCAGTACTTC. It encodes CASSGYRGYEQYF.

CDR3 amino acids: CASSLSASAYEQYF. In nucleotides, the CDR3 is TGCGCCAGCAGCTTGTCGGCCTCTGCCTACGAGCAGTACTTC. This chain connects TRBV5-1 to TRBJ2-7; D call uncertain. V was pared by 1 base and J by 2 bases, with 10 bases between. The CDR3 sequence is 14 residues long. Germline CDR1 is SGHRS and CDR2 is YFSETQ.

This clone was seen a single time. J is TRBJ2-1 and V is TRBV15, with D unclear. Trimming stripped 3 bases from V and 4 bases from J, with 16 bases between. CDR1 and CDR2 (germline): LNHNV, YYDKDF (reference sequence). This CDR3 region has 16 residues. The CDR3 DNA sequence: TGTGCCACCAGCAGGCCGACCCGCACCTTTTACAATGAGCAGTTCTTC. This translates into CATSRPTRTFYNEQFF.

About this clone: Other DNA sequences within the sample encode an identical CDR3. This sequence joins TRBV5-1 and TRBJ1-3, with 7 bases aligning to TRBD1. The CDR3 extends over 16 amino acids. Per germline, CDR1 SGHRS and CDR2 YFSETQ. The J segment lost 0 bases and the V segment lost 4 bases, leaving 7 bases of the junction unmatched. CDR3 DNA: TGCGCCAGCAGCCCCGAAGGGGGCCCCTCTGGAAACACCATATATTTT. It encodes CASSPEGGPSGNTIYF. The whole variable domain, remainder taken from reference TRBV5-1 and TRBJ1-3, is KAGVTQTPRYLIKTRGQQVTLSCSPISGHRSVSWYQQTPGQGLQFLFEYFSETQRNKGNFPGRFSGRQFSNSRSEMNVSTLELGDSALYLCASSPEGGPSGNTIYFGEGSWLTVV.

The chain has TRBV9 and TRBJ2-5, with 8 bases identical to TRBD2. The assigned J gene may be wrong: the sequence end matches TRBJ2-7 better. This CDR3 is built from 18 residues. CDR1 is SGDLS, CDR2 YYNGEE, per germline. This chain's CDR3 is CASSAQARESGSFHEQYF. The CDR3 DNA is TGTGCCAGCAGCGCCCAAGCGCGGGAGAGCGGGAGCTTCCACGAGCAGTACTTC.

The chain joins TRBV18 to TRBJ2-5; D remains ambiguous. The CDR3 has 14 amino acids. In germline, CDR1 is KGHSH, CDR2 LQKENI. The V and J ends lost 0 bases and 4 bases respectively, with 9 bases between them. The CDR3 loop is CASSPPSKPETQYF. In DNA form, the CDR3 reads TGTGCCAGCTCACCACCGTCGAAGCCAGAGACCCAGTACTTC.

The chain recombines TRBV5-1 with TRBJ2-5, with 7 bases that match TRBD1. J was trimmed by 4 bases and V by 5 bases; bases with no gene match: 5. Germline V lookup: CDR1 SGHRS, CDR2 YFSETQ. CDR3 length: 13 residues. CDR3 residues: CASSLTGSETQYF. CDR3 DNA: TGCGCCAGCAGTTTGACAGGGTCAGAGACCCAGTACTTC.

The chain links TRBV5-6 to TRBJ2-1, with D possibly TRBD2 on 5 matching bases. The V gene lost 3 bases and the J gene lost 3 bases, with 13 bases spanning the gap. Germline V gene lookup returns CDR1 SGHDT and CDR2 YYEEEE. The CDR3 runs to 15 residues. This CDR3 is CASSSQRDYYNEQFF. The CDR3 region has the DNA TGTGCCAGCAGCTCCCAACGAGACTACTACAATGAGCAGTTCTTC.

The chain joins TRBV27 to TRBJ2-5; D perhaps matches TRBD1 (6 bases). This CDR3 has 15 amino acids. Per germline, CDR1 MNHEY and CDR2 SMNVEV (reference sequence). V lost 5 bases, J lost 2 bases, and 15 bases lay in between. DNA for the CDR3: TGTGCCAGCAGTCCGAAGGACGGGACACAAGAGACCCAGTACTTC. Protein sequence: CASSPKDGTQETQYF.

The chain uses TRBV7-3 and TRBJ2-1, with D possibly matching TRBD2 (6 bases). The CDR3 runs 17 residues. Germline assignment: CDR1 SGHTA and CDR2 FQGTGA. The V gene lost 5 bases and the J gene lost 4 bases, with 21 bases spanning the gap. CDR3 DNA: TGTGCCAGCAGCCCCCCCCTGGGGGGAAAAGGGTACAATGAGCAGTTCTTC. Translating it yields CASSPPLGGKGYNEQFF. The full variable domain, in which reference TRBV7-3 and TRBJ2-1 provide the parts outside the CDR3, is GAGVSQTPSNKVTEKGKYVELRCDPISGHTALYWYRQSLGQGPEFLIYFQGTGAADDSGLPNDRFFAVRPEGSVSTLKIQRTERGDSAVYLCASSPPLGGKGYNEQFFGPGTRLTVL.

J is TRBJ1-1 and V is TRBV27; D is unclear. This CDR3 is built from 15 residues. V gave up 2 bases and J gave up 0 bases, with 10 bases separating them. Germline V gives CDR1 MNHEY, CDR2 SMNVEV (reference sequence). The CDR3 DNA follows: TGTGCCAGCAGTTTAGACGGGGAAATGAACACTGAAGCTTTCTTT. Translating gives CASSLDGEMNTEAFF.

The V and J genes are TRBV6-6 and TRBJ2-1; D remains ambiguous. V dropped 7 bases and J dropped 0 bases, with 7 bases sitting between them. Germline assignment: CDR1 MNHNY and CDR2 SVGAGI (reference sequence). This CDR3 has 13 amino acids. The CDR3 region is CASIKSSYNEQFF. The CDR3 DNA reads as TGTGCCAGCATCAAGAGCTCCTACAATGAGCAGTTCTTC.

The chain combines TRBV5-1 with TRBJ2-5; 7 bases match TRBD2. In germline, CDR1 is SGHRS, CDR2 YFSETQ. Unmatched junction bases numbered 5, after V lost 4 bases and J lost 2 bases. There are 14 residues in the CDR3. The CDR3, as DNA: TGCGCCAGCAGCCTCACTAGCGCACAAGAGACCCAGTACTTC. Protein product: CASSLTSAQETQYF.

This sequence joins TRBV19 and TRBJ2-7; D tentatively fits TRBD1 or TRBD2 (5 bases each). V was cut by 9 bases and J by 6 bases, with 18 bases left in between. This CDR3 is 13 amino acids long. Germline values: CDR1 LNHDA, CDR2 SQIVND (reference sequence). CDR3 amino acids: CASAQSWGSEQYF. CDR3 sequence (DNA): TGTGCCAGCGCCCAGAGTTGGGGGAGCGAGCAGTACTTC.

The genes are TRBV4-3 and TRBJ1-3, with 7 positions matching TRBD1. This CDR3 has 17 residues. The V segment lost 0 bases and the J segment 5 bases; nucleotides outside the gene matches: 10. The germline V gene encodes CDR1 LGHNA and CDR2 YSLEER. The chain's CDR3 is CASSQDIRDRARNTIYF. The CDR3 region has the DNA TGCGCCAGCAGCCAAGATATTCGCGACAGGGCTAGAAACACCATATATTTT.

The chain joins TRBV9 to TRBJ2-2, with 13 bases that match TRBD2. Per germline, CDR1 SGDLS and CDR2 YYNGEE. This CDR3 spans 17 amino acids. V gave up 4 bases and J gave up 4 bases; unmatched junction bases: 7. This CDR3 is CASSRGLAGAGTGELFF. The CDR3 coding sequence is TGTGCCAGCAGCCGAGGACTAGCGGGAGCCGGCACCGGGGAGCTGTTTTTT.

CDR3 amino acids: CASSPSLTGGEQYF. DNA for the CDR3: TGTGCCAGTAGCCCTTCCTTGACAGGGGGCGAGCAGTACTTC. The chain uses TRBV19 and TRBJ2-7; 9 bases agree with TRBD1. J gave up 6 bases and V 6 bases, and 9 bases lay outside the gene matches. Germline CDR1 and CDR2: LNHDA and SQIVND (reference sequence). This CDR3 spans 14 amino acids.

This clone was detected only a few times. The CDR3 loop is CAKTGQGGGKVRGYTF. DNA of the CDR3: TGCGCCAAAACAGGACAGGGCGGGGGTAAAGTACGAGGCTACACCTTC. This chain connects TRBV10-1 to TRBJ1-2, with 8 positions matching TRBD1. CDR3 length equals 16 residues. Trimming at V came to 10 bases and at J to 8 bases, leaving 21 bases not matched to a gene. In germline, CDR1 is WNHNN, CDR2 SYGVQD (reference sequence).

The chain has TRBV15 and TRBJ1-5; TRBD1 matches at 8 bases. CDR1 LNHNV and CDR2 YYDKDF come from the germline V gene (reference sequence). The junction had 6 bases not matched to a gene; V was cut back by 3 bases and J by 2 bases. The CDR3 runs to 16 residues. The CDR3 is CATSSDQGARNQPQHF. The CDR3, as DNA: TGTGCCACCAGCAGTGACCAGGGGGCTCGCAATCAGCCCCAGCATTTT.

The chain's CDR3 is CASSPASYPTAGYNEQFF. CDR3 bases: TGTGCCAGCAGTCCGGCGAGCTATCCGACAGCCGGTTACAATGAGCAGTTCTTC. The gene calls are TRBV7-2 and TRBJ2-1, with a tentative D call TRBD1 (5 bases). The length of the CDR3 is 18 residues. In germline, CDR1 is SGHTA, CDR2 FQGNSA. The germline V and J ends were trimmed by 6 bases and 4 bases, with 25 bases remaining between them. The full variable domain, in which reference TRBV7-2 and TRBJ2-1 provide the parts outside the CDR3, is GAGVSQSPSNKVTEKGKDVELRCDPISGHTALYWYRQSLGQGLEFLIYFQGNSAPDKSGLPSDRFSAERTGGSVSTLTIQRTQQEDSAVYLCASSPASYPTAGYNEQFFGPGTRLTVL.